This T cell receptor beta chain was profiled in a study of cytomegalovirus exposure and HLA in healthy donors. Study-wide results and caveats: What was likely a sequencing artifact was a cluster of highly shared sequence variants.

The germline V gene has CDR1 MNHEY and CDR2 SMNVEV (reference sequence). The V segment lost 4 bases and the J segment 4 bases; nucleotides outside the gene matches: 4. The CDR3 totals 14 residues. Worth noting for this clone: The antigen is not known. Other DNA variants within this sample encode the same CDR3.

PCR amplification relied on 60 Vbeta primers (plus 13 Jbeta primers). TCRdb keeps only in-frame clones here, not all; method: immunoSEQ multiplex PCR. The sample includes under 200,000 clones, 82% of them seen just once. The specimen was PBMCs. The rearrangement joins TRBV27 to TRBJ2-7; 10 bases map to TRBD1. The clonotype originates from a male donor in good health and CMV-seropositive. CDR3 DNA: TGTGCCAGCAGTTCTCCGGGACAGGGGTACGAGCAGTACTTC. Its protein is CASSSPGQGYEQYF.